Given below is one T cell receptor beta chain in context. Antigen: not known. This entry belongs to a study of cytomegalovirus exposure and HLA in healthy donors. PCR amplification relied on 60 Vbeta primers (plus 13 Jbeta primers). Original handling: Counted up in a later analysis, unique TCR beta chains came to about 83 million, with around 11 million shared. The method was immunoSEQ multiplex PCR; TCRdb's version includes in-frame clones alone and lacks a portion of them. V and J calls plus clone size are reproduced from that table; the DNA served to infer D and trimming. The sample has some 150,000 clones, around 60% seen once. Everyone who donated was a healthy bone marrow donor. Study observations and caveats: A later analysis appeared to link common viral pathogens to several of the most significant clusters. Associated with cytomegalovirus, according to the listing, were 150 to 200 TCR beta chains.

CDR1 is SQVTM, CDR2 ANQGSEA, per germline. V was shortened by 4 bases and J by 7 bases, with 16 bases between the two germline ends. This CDR3 is built from 14 residues. The sample consisted of PBMCs. The TCR comes from a woman aged 55-69 years in good health and CMV-seropositive. V and J are TRBV29-1 and TRBJ2-2; possibly TRBD2 for D (6 bases). The CDR3 DNA follows: TGCAGCGTTGCCTGGATCATCGGGAGCGGGGAGCTGTTTTTT. Its translation: CSVAWIIGSGELFF.